This TCR beta chain appears in the sequencing data of a study of blood T cell repertoires in COVID-19. Overall study context: Researchers got acute and convalescent COVID-19 samples from the United States, Italy and Spain. Sources were T cells, B-cell-depleted T cells, or PBMCs; the material itself was cDNA or gDNA.

Profiling relied on immunoSEQ multiplex PCR, and the TCRdb table lists in-frame clones only, not all of them. Of 100,000 or so clones in the sample, approximately 79% were seen once. Unmatched junction bases numbered 7, after V lost 4 bases and J lost 2 bases. The CDR3 contains 16 residues. Germline CDR1 is KGHDR and CDR2 is SFDVKD. This rearrangement joins TRBV24-1 to TRBJ2-3; 8 bases fit TRBD2. The material sequenced was peripheral blood. This clonotype originated in a woman of 80 years or more with acute or convalescent COVID-19. The DNA of the CDR3 is TGTGCCACCAGTGACGCCCGAGCGGGGGCCACAGATACGCAGTATTTT. Protein product: CATSDARAGATDTQYF.